This T cell receptor (beta chain) was obtained from a study of blood T cell repertoires in COVID-19. In the study overall: Sources were T cells, B-cell-depleted T cells, or PBMCs; the material itself was cDNA or gDNA.

TCRdb's copy holds only in-frame clones and misses some; the assay was immunoSEQ multiplex PCR. The sample has about 250,000 clones, roughly 87% seen once. Including both end residues, the CDR3 is 13 amino acids long. Germline V gives CDR1 LNHDA, CDR2 SQIVND (reference sequence). Turning to this clone: Since the CDR3 does not end with the conserved phenylalanine or tryptophan, this likely comes from a read error. It is unclear where the CDR3 begins or ends on the DNA, so no DNA is shown, and the CDR3 is as TCRdb lists it.

The source material was PBMCs or T cells enriched from blood (not recorded which). The gene calls are TRBV19 and TRBJ1-1; the D segment call TRBD1 is taken from the table without a DNA check. This TCR came from a woman aged 30 to 39 with acute COVID-19. CDR3 sequence reads: CASSKGQGTIPAL.